This TCR beta chain was obtained from a study of cytomegalovirus exposure and HLA in healthy donors. Amplification used 60 Vbeta primers and 13 Jbeta primers. The method was immunoSEQ multiplex PCR; TCRdb's version includes in-frame clones alone and lacks a portion of them. Counted here are 150,000 to 200,000 clones, roughly 70% occurring once; the ten biggest clones make up roughly 1.6%. Study results and caveats: Later on, an analysis tied 15,000 to 20,000 TCR beta sequences to HLA alleles at 0.05 false discovery rate. Confirmation in vitro established that three CMV-associated chains were specific for CMV antigens.

A word on this clone: The target antigen is unknown.

The sequenced material came from PBMCs. This sequence originates from a girl aged 10-17 years in good health and CMV-seronegative.

The CDR3 is CASTLPGTGAYEQYF. As DNA, the CDR3 is TGTGCCAGCACCCTACCAGGGACAGGGGCTTACGAGCAGTACTTC. V is TRBV5-8 and J is TRBJ2-7, with 10 bases fitting TRBD1. The CDR3 consists of 15 residues. The J segment lost 4 bases and the V segment lost 6 bases, leaving 10 bases of the junction unmatched. The germline V gene encodes CDR1 SGHTS and CDR2 YDEGEE.